The 21 T cell receptor beta chains reported below all come from one sample, sequenced in a study of radiation and T cells in renal cell carcinoma. Clones were read by immunoSEQ multiplex PCR, and TCRdb kept only the in-frame ones, dropping some. The sample consists of approximately 140,000 clones, about 85% of them appearing once. This sample's time point: baseline pretreatment blood. This sample's treatment: 15 Gy SBRT to primary tumor, nephrectomy 4 weeks later. The specimen was blood, collected from a patient whose treatment included radiotherapy and nephrectomy. The source of these receptors is a woman in her 70s with renal cell carcinoma.

This clone appeared once. The chain carries TRBV10-3 and TRBJ2-3, with TRBD2 matching 15 bases. Germline CDR1 reads ENHRY; CDR2 reads SYGVKD. Trimming at V came to 3 bases and at J to 5 bases, leaving 9 bases not matched to a gene. The CDR3 has 18 amino acids. CDR3 amino acids: CAISEWTSGGAPIDTQYF. CDR3 in DNA: TGTGCCATCAGTGAATGGACTAGCGGGGGGGCCCCCATAGATACGCAGTATTTT.

This chain uses TRBV4-3 with TRBJ2-3; 7 nucleotides match TRBD2. There are 16 residues in the CDR3. Germline CDR1 and CDR2: LGHNA and YSLEER. V trimming: 4 bases; J trimming: 1 base; junction bases outside the gene matches: 8. CDR3 in DNA: TGCGCCAGCAGCCTTAGACTAGCAACAGGCACAGATACGCAGTATTTT. Protein sequence: CASSLRLATGTDTQYF.

The chain carries TRBV25-1 and TRBJ2-1; 10 nucleotides match TRBD1. With 4 bases clipped from V and 4 bases from J, the junction kept 4 bases outside the gene matches. Germline V gives CDR1 MGHDK, CDR2 SYGVNS. The CDR3 extends over 15 amino acids. The CDR3 sequence is CASSAGTGVYNEQFF. CDR3 nucleotide sequence: TGTGCCAGCAGTGCCGGGACAGGGGTGTACAATGAGCAGTTCTTC. The full variable domain, rest sourced from reference TRBV25-1 and TRBJ2-1, is EADIYQTPRYLVIGTGKKITLECSQTMGHDKMYWYQQDPGMELHLIHYSYGVNSTEKGDLSSESTVSRIRTEHFPLTLESARPSHTSQYLCASSAGTGVYNEQFFGPGTRLTVL.

The chain employs TRBV15 and TRBJ2-2, with 9 bases identical to TRBD2. The CDR3 sequence is 17 residues long. V lost 1 base and J lost 6; bases outside the gene matches: 9. Germline assignment: CDR1 LNHNV and CDR2 YYDKDF (reference sequence). CDR3 region: CATSRAPQRGDAGELFF. The CDR3 DNA reads as TGTGCCACCAGCAGAGCCCCCCAGCGGGGGGACGCCGGGGAGCTGTTTTTT.

The chain links TRBV27 to TRBJ1-5; 8 bases agree with TRBD1. Germline-derived CDR1 and CDR2 are MNHEY and SMNVEV (reference sequence). The V gene end was trimmed by 11 bases and the J gene end by 3 bases; junction bases not matched to a gene: 9. The CDR3 spans 14 residues. CDR3 DNA: TGTGCCTCAGGAAAGACAGGGGACAATCAGCCCCAGCATTTT. As protein: CASGKTGDNQPQHF.

This chain links TRBV5-6 with TRBJ1-2; no clear D gene. Looked up from germline, CDR1 is SGHDT and CDR2 is YYEEEE. This CDR3 has 12 residues. V lost 4 bases to trimming and J lost 5 bases, with 9 bases between them. The CDR3 nucleotides are TGTGCCAGCAGCCATCCGGGGTATGGCTACACCTTC. Residues: CASSHPGYGYTF.

The chain has TRBV19 and TRBJ1-4; D is unclear. The V end lost 10 bases, the J end lost 0 bases, and 12 bases lay between the germline ends. Germline-derived CDR1 and CDR2 are LNHDA and SQIVND (reference sequence). There are 14 residues in the CDR3. CDR3 DNA: TGTGCCACCCGTGATGGGGCAACTAATGAAAAACTGTTTTTT. Its translation: CATRDGATNEKLFF.

This chain connects TRBV25-1 to TRBJ1-6; D call uncertain. Trimming stripped 0 bases from V and 7 bases from J, with 10 bases between. The CDR3 runs 15 residues. CDR1 and CDR2 (germline): MGHDK, SYGVNS. DNA of the CDR3: TGTGCCAGCAGTGAATACGGCGTAAAGAATTCACCCCTCCACTTT. This encodes CASSEYGVKNSPLHF.

This chain connects TRBV5-1 to TRBJ1-1; no reliable D call. Germline CDR1 is SGHRS and CDR2 is YFSETQ. The CDR3 is made up of 13 amino acids. The V end was cut by 0 bases, the J end by 4 bases, with 7 bases between. CDR3 loop: CASSLEAATEAFF. CDR3 nucleotide sequence: TGCGCCAGCAGCTTGGAGGCAGCCACTGAAGCTTTCTTT.

The rearrangement joins TRBV2 to TRBJ1-6; D is undetermined. V dropped 3 bases and J dropped 6 bases, with 9 bases sitting between them. In germline, CDR1 is SNHLY, CDR2 FYNNEI. CDR3 length equals 14 residues. CDR3 in DNA: TGTGCCAGCAGTGAGCGGCTCGGTAATTCACCCCTCCACTTT. Translating gives CASSERLGNSPLHF.

The gene calls are TRBV10-3 and TRBJ1-1; unclear D gene. With 0 bases removed from V and 1 base from J, the gap between germline ends came to 3 bases. The CDR3 has 13 amino acids. The germline gives CDR1 ENHRY, CDR2 SYGVKD. CDR3 loop: CAISESANTEAFF. DNA for the CDR3: TGTGCCATCAGTGAGTCAGCGAACACTGAAGCTTTCTTT.

This chain links TRBV30 with TRBJ2-1; 7 bases are a match to TRBD2. Trimming at V came to 0 bases and at J to 8 bases, leaving 7 bases not matched to a gene. CDR1 is GTSNPN, CDR2 SVGIG, per germline (reference sequence). The CDR3 length is 14 residues. CDR3 DNA: TGTGCCTGGAGTGTAGGGACGGGGAGGGATGAGCAGTTCTTC. It codes for CAWSVGTGRDEQFF.

The chain uses TRBV6-5 and TRBJ1-1, with D unresolved. Germline V gene sequence: CDR1 MNHEY, CDR2 SVGAGI. CDR3 size: 13 residues. The V end lost 6 bases, the J end lost 2 bases, and 10 bases lay between the germline ends. CDR3 in DNA: TGTGCCAGCAGGCGCGACGTTAACACTGAAGCTTTCTTT. Translated, it gives CASRRDVNTEAFF.

The chain links TRBV5-6 to TRBJ1-1; D is perhaps TRBD1 (6 bases). The V end lost 2 bases, the J end lost 11 bases, and 10 bases lay between the germline ends. There are 11 residues in the CDR3. Looked up from germline, CDR1 is SGHDT and CDR2 is YYEEEE. The CDR3 nucleotides are TGTGCCAGCAGCTTAGCAGGGGCGGCTTTCTTT. It codes for CASSLAGAAFF.

This sequence joins TRBV5-1 and TRBJ1-4, with TRBD1 identical over 7 bases. The CDR3 extends over 15 amino acids. CDR1 and CDR2 from the germline V gene are SGHRS and YFSETQ. The J segment lost 3 bases and the V segment lost 0 bases, leaving 2 bases of the junction unmatched. The CDR3 DNA is TGCGCCAGCAGCTTGGGGGGACAGTCTAATGAAAAACTGTTTTTT. Protein: CASSLGGQSNEKLFF.

This chain joins TRBV7-8 and TRBJ1-2; D unresolved. Trimming removed 1 base at V and 4 bases at J, with 13 bases between. CDR1 is SGHVS, CDR2 FQNEAQ, per germline. This CDR3 comprises 15 residues. This CDR3 reads CASSLEREPSYGYTF. The CDR3 DNA is TGTGCCAGCAGCTTAGAGAGGGAACCTTCCTATGGCTACACCTTC.

The chain uses TRBV5-4 and TRBJ1-6, with D hard to call. V shed 4 bases and J shed 1 base, with 6 bases lying between them. Germline-derived CDR1 and CDR2 are SGHNT and YYREEE (reference sequence). The CDR3 contains 14 residues. DNA for the CDR3: TGTGCCAGCAGCCTGTGGTCCTATAATTCACCCCTCCACTTT. It yields the protein CASSLWSYNSPLHF.

The chain has TRBV9 and TRBJ1-3; the D is unclear. This CDR3 has 15 amino acids. Germline V gives CDR1 SGDLS, CDR2 YYNGEE. The V and J ends lost 3 bases and 0 bases respectively, with 10 bases between them. The CDR3 loop reads CASSERAGSGNTIYF. The CDR3 DNA reads TGTGCCAGCAGCGAAAGGGCTGGCTCTGGAAACACCATATATTTT.

This chain connects TRBV6-1 to TRBJ2-1, with D perhaps matching TRBD1 (6 bases). V lost 4 bases, J lost 4 bases, and 8 bases lay in between. Germline V CDR1 and CDR2: MNHNS, SASEGT. There are 13 residues in the CDR3. Here the CDR3 DNA reads TGTGCCAGCAGTGCGCAGGGGTACAATGAGCAGTTCTTC. Its protein product is CASSAQGYNEQFF.

This rearrangement joins TRBV30 to TRBJ2-1; D possibly matches TRBD1 or TRBD2 (6 bases each). The CDR3 runs 14 residues. Germline CDR1 GTSNPN, CDR2 SVGIG (reference sequence). Trimming pared 0 bases from V and 6 bases from J, leaving 12 bases between. CDR3 bases: TGTGCCTGGAGTGTCGGGGGCCCCTCCAATGAGCAGTTCTTC. Its protein product is CAWSVGGPSNEQFF.

V is TRBV7-3 and J is TRBJ2-3; 10 nucleotides align to TRBD2. V lost 4 bases and J lost 4; bases outside the gene matches: 8. This CDR3 contains 16 residues. Germline V gene data show CDR1 as SGHTA and CDR2 as FQGTGA. This CDR3 reads CASSSPLAGISDTQYF. The DNA of the CDR3 is TGTGCCAGCAGCTCACCACTAGCGGGGATATCAGATACGCAGTATTTT.